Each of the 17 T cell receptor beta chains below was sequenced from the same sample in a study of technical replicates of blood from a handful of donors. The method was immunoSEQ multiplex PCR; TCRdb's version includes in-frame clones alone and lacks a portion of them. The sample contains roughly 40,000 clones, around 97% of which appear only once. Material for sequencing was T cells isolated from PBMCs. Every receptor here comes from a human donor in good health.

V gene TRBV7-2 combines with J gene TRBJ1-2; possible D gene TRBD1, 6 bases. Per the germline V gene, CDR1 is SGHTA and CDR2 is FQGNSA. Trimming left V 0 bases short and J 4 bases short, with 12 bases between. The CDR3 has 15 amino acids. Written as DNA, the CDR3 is TGTGCCAGCAGCTTAGCGCTCATAGGGGGCTATGGCTACACCTTC. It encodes CASSLALIGGYGYTF. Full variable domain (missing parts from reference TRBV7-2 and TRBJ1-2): GAGVSQSPSNKVTEKGKDVELRCDPISGHTALYWYRQSLGQGLEFLIYFQGNSAPDKSGLPSDRFSAERTGGSVSTLTIQRTQQEDSAVYLCASSLALIGGYGYTFGSGTRLTVV.

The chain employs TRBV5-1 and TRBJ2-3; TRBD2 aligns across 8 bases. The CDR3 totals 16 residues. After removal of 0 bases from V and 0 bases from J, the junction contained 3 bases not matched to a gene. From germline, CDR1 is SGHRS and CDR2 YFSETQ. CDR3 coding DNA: TGCGCCAGCAGCTTGGGTAGCGGGACTAGCACAGATACGCAGTATTTT. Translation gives CASSLGSGTSTDTQYF.

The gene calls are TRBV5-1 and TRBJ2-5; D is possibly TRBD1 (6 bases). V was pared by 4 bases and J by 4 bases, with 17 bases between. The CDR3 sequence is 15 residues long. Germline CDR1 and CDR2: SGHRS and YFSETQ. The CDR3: CASSQRLEGGETQYF. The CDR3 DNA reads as TGCGCCAGCAGCCAGAGACTGGAAGGGGGAGAGACCCAGTACTTC.

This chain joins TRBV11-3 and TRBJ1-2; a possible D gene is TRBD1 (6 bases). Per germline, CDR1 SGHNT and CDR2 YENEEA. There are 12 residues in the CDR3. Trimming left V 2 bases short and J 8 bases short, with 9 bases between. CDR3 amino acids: CASSLPGTGYTF. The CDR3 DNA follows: TGTGCCAGCAGCTTACCCGGGACAGGCTACACCTTC.

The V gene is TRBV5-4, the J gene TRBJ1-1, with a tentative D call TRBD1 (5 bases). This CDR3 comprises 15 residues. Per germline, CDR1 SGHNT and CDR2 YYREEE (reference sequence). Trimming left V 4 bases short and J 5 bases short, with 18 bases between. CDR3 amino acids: CASSLGEGQWTEAFF. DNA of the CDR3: TGTGCCAGCAGCCTGGGGGAGGGGCAGTGGACTGAAGCTTTCTTT.

The DNA of the CDR3 is TGTGCCAGCAGTCCCCCGACAGGGGTGGTCAATGAGCAGTTCTTC. Translated, it gives CASSPPTGVVNEQFF. The genes are TRBV27 and TRBJ2-1; 8 nucleotides line up with TRBD1. The germline gives CDR1 MNHEY, CDR2 SMNVEV (reference sequence). CDR3 length: 15 amino acids. The V segment lost 5 bases and the J segment 6 bases; nucleotides outside the gene matches: 9.

CDR3 nucleotide sequence: TGCGCCAGCAGTGAGACACAGGGTTTCCAAGAGACCCAGTACTTC. This gives the protein CASSETQGFQETQYF. The rearrangement joins TRBV10-2 to TRBJ2-5, with D tentatively TRBD1 (6 bases). The germline gives CDR1 WSHSY, CDR2 SAAADI. Between the trimmed V and J ends, which lost 2 bases and 1 base, there was a span of 11 bases. CDR3 size: 15 residues.

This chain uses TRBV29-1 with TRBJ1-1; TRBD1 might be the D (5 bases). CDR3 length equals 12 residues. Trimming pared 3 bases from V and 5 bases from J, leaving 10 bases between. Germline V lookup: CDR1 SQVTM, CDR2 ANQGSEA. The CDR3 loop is CSVDRVLTEAFF. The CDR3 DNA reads TGCAGCGTTGACAGGGTCTTGACTGAAGCTTTCTTT.

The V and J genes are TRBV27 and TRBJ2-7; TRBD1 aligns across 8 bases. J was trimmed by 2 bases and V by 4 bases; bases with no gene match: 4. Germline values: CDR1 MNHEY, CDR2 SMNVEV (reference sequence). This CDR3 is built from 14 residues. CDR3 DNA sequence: TGTGCCAGCAGTTCTCGGGACAGGACCTACGAGCAGTACTTC. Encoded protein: CASSSRDRTYEQYF.

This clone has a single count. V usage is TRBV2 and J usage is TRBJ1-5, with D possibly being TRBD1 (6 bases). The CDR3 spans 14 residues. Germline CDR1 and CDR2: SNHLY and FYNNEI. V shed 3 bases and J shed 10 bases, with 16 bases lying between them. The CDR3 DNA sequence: TGTGCCAGCAGTGAGGACAGCTATCTTTATCCCCAGCATTTT. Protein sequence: CASSEDSYLYPQHF.

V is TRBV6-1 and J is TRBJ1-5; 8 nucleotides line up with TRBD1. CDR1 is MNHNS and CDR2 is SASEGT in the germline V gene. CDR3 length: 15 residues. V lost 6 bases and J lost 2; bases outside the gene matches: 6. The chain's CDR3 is CASSPTTGGNQPQHF. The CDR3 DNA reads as TGTGCCAGCAGCCCAACGACAGGGGGCAATCAGCCCCAGCATTTT.

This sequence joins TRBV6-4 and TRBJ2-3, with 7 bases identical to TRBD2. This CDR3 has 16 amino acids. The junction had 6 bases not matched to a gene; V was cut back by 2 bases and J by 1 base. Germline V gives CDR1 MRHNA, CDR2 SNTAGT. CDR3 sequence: CASSDGPSGGTDTQYF. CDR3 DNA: TGTGCCAGCAGTGACGGGCCTAGCGGCGGCACAGATACGCAGTATTTT.

CDR3 nucleotides: TGTGCCAGCAGCCTCGGACTGGGTGTACTTAACACCGGGGAGCTGTTTTTT. Its translation: CASSLGLGVLNTGELFF. The chain joins TRBV13 to TRBJ2-2; possibly TRBD2 for D (5 bases). CDR1 is PRHDT, CDR2 FYEKMQ, per germline (reference sequence). V was clipped by 5 bases and J by 2 bases, with 18 bases between them. CDR3 length: 17 amino acids.

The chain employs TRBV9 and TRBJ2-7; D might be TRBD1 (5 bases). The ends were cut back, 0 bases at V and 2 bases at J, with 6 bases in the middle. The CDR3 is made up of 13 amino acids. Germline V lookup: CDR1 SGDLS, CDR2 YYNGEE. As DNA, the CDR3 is TGTGCCAGCAGCGTAGGACAGACCTACGAGCAGTACTTC. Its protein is CASSVGQTYEQYF.

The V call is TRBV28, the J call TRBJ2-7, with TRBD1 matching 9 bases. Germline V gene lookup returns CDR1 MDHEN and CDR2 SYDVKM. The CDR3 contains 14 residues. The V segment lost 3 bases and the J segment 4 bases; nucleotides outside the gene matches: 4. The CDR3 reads CASSLGDRVYEQYF. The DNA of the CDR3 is TGTGCCAGCAGTTTGGGGGACAGGGTTTACGAGCAGTACTTC. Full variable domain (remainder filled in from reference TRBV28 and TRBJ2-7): DVKVTQSSRYLVKRTGEKVFLECVQDMDHENMFWYRQDPGLGLRLIYFSYDVKMKEKGDIPEGYSVSREKKERFSLILESASTNQTSMYLCASSLGDRVYEQYFGPGTRLTVT.

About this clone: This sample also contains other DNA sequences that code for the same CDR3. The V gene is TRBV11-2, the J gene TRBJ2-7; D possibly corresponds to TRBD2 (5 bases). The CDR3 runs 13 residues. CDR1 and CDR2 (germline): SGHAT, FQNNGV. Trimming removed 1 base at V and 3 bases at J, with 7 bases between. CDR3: CASSLGSGYEQYF. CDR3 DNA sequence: TGTGCCAGCAGCTTAGGGAGCGGCTACGAGCAGTACTTC.

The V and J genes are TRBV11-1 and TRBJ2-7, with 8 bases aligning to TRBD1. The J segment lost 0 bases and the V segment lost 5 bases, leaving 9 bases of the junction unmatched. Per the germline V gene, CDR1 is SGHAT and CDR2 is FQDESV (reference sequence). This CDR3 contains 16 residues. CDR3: CASSSPGTGYSYEQYF. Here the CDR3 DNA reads TGTGCCAGCAGCAGTCCCGGGACAGGATACTCCTACGAGCAGTACTTC. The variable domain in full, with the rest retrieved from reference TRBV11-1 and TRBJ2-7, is EAEVAQSPRYKITEKSQAVAFWCDPISGHATLYWYRQILGQGPELLVQFQDESVVDDSQLPKDRFSAERLKGVDSTLKIQPAELGDSAMYLCASSSPGTGYSYEQYFGPGTRLTVT.